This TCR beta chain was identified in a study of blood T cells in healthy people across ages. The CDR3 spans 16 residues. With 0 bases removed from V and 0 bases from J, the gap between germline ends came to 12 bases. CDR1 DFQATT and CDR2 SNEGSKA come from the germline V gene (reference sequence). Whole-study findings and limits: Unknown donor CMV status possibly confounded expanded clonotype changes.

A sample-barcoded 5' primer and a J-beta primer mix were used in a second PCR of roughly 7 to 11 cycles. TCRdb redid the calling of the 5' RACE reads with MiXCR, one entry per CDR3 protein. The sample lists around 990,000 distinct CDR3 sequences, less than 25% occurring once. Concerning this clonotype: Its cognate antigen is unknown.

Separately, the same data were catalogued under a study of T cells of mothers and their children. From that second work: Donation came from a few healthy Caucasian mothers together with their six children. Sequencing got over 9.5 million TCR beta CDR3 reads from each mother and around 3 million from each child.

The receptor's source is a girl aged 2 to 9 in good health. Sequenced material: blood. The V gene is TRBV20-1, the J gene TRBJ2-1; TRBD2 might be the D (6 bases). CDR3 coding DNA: TGCAGTGCTAGAGAGTACGGGGGAAGCTCCTACAATGAGCAGTTCTTC. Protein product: CSAREYGGSSYNEQFF.